Below are 6 T cell receptor beta chains sequenced from a single sample in a study of T-cell memory formation after mild COVID-19. TCRdb analysed the 5' RACE reads with MiXCR anew, one entry per CDR3 protein. The table shows 300,000 or so distinct CDR3 sequences, with 15% to 20% occurring only once. The sample consisted of PBMCs or a T cell subset sorted from them (not recorded which). These receptors originate from a man in his late teens or twenties who had mild COVID-19 (a few samples of this study predate the infection). Cell type and time point are not known.

In its sample, this clonotype was seen a few times. The V gene is TRBV20-1, the J gene TRBJ1-1; 7 bases map to TRBD1. The CDR3 has 15 residues. Trimming at V came to 0 bases and at J to 4 bases, leaving 8 bases not matched to a gene. Germline V gene lookup returns CDR1 DFQATT and CDR2 SNEGSKA (reference sequence). In nucleotides, the CDR3 is TGCAGTGCTAGAGATGCCCGACAGGGCGGCACTGAAGCTTTCTTT. Its translation: CSARDARQGGTEAFF.

The chain carries TRBV7-6 and TRBJ2-3, with 11 positions matching TRBD2. The CDR3 is made up of 16 amino acids. V shed 5 bases, J shed 0 bases, and the junction held 4 bases outside the gene matches. Germline CDR1 and CDR2: SGHVS and FNYEAQ. CDR3 coding DNA: TGTGCCAGCAGCCCTCGGACTAGCGGGAGCACAGATACGCAGTATTTT. Translation: CASSPRTSGSTDTQYF. Full variable domain (remainder filled in from reference TRBV7-6 and TRBJ2-3): GAGVSQSPRYKVTKRGQDVALRCDPISGHVSLYWYRQALGQGPEFLTYFNYEAQQDKSGLPNDRFSAERPEGSISTLTIQRTEQRDSAMYRCASSPRTSGSTDTQYFGPGTRLTVL.

Only a few counts were recorded for this clonotype. This chain links TRBV5-1 with TRBJ1-1; unclear D gene. The CDR3 contains 13 residues. Germline CDR1 reads SGHRS; CDR2 reads YFSETQ. V gave up 2 bases and J gave up 1 base, with 6 bases separating them. The CDR3 nucleotides are TGCGCCAGCAGCTTCCGGCAGAACACTGAAGCTTTCTTT. The encoded protein is CASSFRQNTEAFF.

The chain is built from TRBV7-2 and TRBJ2-3; no firm D call. The ends were cut back, 3 bases at V and 0 bases at J, with 10 bases in the middle. CDR3 size: 15 residues. Germline loops: CDR1 SGHTA, CDR2 FQGNSA. CDR3 sequence: CASSLTRSSTDTQYF. CDR3 coding DNA: TGTGCCAGCAGCTTGACTCGTTCTAGCACAGATACGCAGTATTTT.

This clonotype was recorded a few times. This chain uses TRBV3-1 with TRBJ1-5; a possible D gene is TRBD1 (5 bases). V lost 3 bases, J lost 3 bases, and 21 bases lay in between. Germline CDR1 reads LGHDT; CDR2 reads YNNKEL (reference sequence). There are 18 residues in the CDR3. The CDR3 DNA reads TGTGCCAGCAGCCAGGCATATCAAGGCCGGGGGAACAATCAGCCCCAGCATTTT. It specifies CASSQAYQGRGNNQPQHF.

This clonotype was observed a handful of times. The genes are TRBV30 and TRBJ1-5, with 7 bases matching TRBD1. Unmatched junction bases numbered 8, after V lost 3 bases and J lost 0 bases. Germline CDR1 is GTSNPN and CDR2 is SVGIG (reference sequence). This CDR3 spans 16 amino acids. The CDR3 nucleotides read TGTGCCTGGAGCCATAAACAGGGGTATAGCAATCAGCCCCAGCATTTT. This encodes CAWSHKQGYSNQPQHF.